This T cell receptor (beta chain) was observed in a study of shared clonotypes between healthy human individuals. The wider study: In total, the donors were two women and a few men aged 18 to 49.

Study donors comprised healthy, HIV-negative adults devoid of recent acute infection or vaccination. Nashville, Tennessee was home to all donors, who were Caucasian adults. V lost 6 bases, J lost 5 bases, and 20 bases lay in between. The CDR3 spans 14 residues. Germline V CDR1 and CDR2: SQVTM, ANQGSEA. It was across several immunoSEQ plates that each subset's genomic DNA was evenly split. The data were produced by immunoSEQ multiplex PCR, yet TCRdb's version contains in-frame clones alone and is incomplete. The sample has about 460,000 clones, roughly 80% seen once; the top ten hold about 12%. A word on this clone: A read error likely explains this, since a far larger clone differs by one base.

The receptor's source is a woman between 35 and 50 years old in good health. Some clones in this sample may be carry-over from other donors' samples. This sequence joins TRBV29-1 and TRBJ2-7; either TRBD1 or TRBD2 may fit D (6 bases each). The material sequenced was PBMCs. CDR3 in DNA: TGCAGCGTGGGGGCTGGGCGGGAACCCCACGAGCAGTACTTC. As protein: CSVGAGREPHEQYF.